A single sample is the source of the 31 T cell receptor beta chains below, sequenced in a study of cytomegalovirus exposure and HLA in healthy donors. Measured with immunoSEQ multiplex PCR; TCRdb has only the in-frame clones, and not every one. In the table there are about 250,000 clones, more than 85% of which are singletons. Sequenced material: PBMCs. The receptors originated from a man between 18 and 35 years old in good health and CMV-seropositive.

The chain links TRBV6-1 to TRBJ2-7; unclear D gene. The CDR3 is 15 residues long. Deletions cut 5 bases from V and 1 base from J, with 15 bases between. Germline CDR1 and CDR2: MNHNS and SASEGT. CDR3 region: CASSPMGGESYEQYF. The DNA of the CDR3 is TGTGCCAGCAGTCCAATGGGTGGCGAGTCCTACGAGCAGTACTTC.

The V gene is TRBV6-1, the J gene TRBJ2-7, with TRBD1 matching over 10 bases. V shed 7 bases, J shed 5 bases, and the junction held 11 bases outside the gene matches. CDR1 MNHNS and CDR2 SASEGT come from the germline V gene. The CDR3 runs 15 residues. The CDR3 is CASISQGQGFHEQYF. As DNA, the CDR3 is TGTGCCAGCATCAGTCAGGGACAGGGGTTTCACGAGCAGTACTTC.

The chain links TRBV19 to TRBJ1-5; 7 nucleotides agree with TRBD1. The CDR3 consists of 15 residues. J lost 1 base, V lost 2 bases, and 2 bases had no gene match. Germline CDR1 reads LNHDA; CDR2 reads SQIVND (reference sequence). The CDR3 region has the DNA TGTGCCAGTAGTATACTGACAGGGAGCAATCAGCCCCAGCATTTT. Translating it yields CASSILTGSNQPQHF. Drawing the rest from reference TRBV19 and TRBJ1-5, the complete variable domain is DGGITQSPKYLFRKEGQNVTLSCEQNLNHDAMYWYRQDPGQGLRLIYYSQIVNDFQKGDIAEGYSVSREKKESFPLTVTSAQKNPTAFYLCASSILTGSNQPQHFGDGTRLSIL.

DNA of the CDR3: TGCGCCAGCAGCCCCGGGGGCGGGAGGTTCGAGCAGTACTTC. Translated, it gives CASSPGGGRFEQYF. The V call is TRBV5-1, the J call TRBJ2-7; 8 bases are shared with TRBD2. Germline CDR1 SGHRS, CDR2 YFSETQ. V gave up 4 bases and J gave up 6 bases; unmatched junction bases: 9. CDR3 length equals 14 residues. The variable domain in full, completed from reference TRBV5-1 and TRBJ2-7, reads KAGVTQTPRYLIKTRGQQVTLSCSPISGHRSVSWYQQTPGQGLQFLFEYFSETQRNKGNFPGRFSGRQFSNSRSEMNVSTLELGDSALYLCASSPGGGRFEQYFGPGTRLTVT.

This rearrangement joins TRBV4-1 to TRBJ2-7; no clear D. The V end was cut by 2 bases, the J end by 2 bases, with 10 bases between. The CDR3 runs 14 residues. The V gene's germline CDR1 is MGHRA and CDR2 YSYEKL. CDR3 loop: CASSQPAAAYEQYF. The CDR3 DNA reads TGCGCCAGCAGCCAACCGGCGGCTGCCTACGAGCAGTACTTC.

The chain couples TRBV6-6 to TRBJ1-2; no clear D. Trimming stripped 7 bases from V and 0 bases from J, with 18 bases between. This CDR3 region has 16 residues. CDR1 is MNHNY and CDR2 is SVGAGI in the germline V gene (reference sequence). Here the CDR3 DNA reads TGTGCCAGCACCCCTAAAGCCTTTGGGTCTAACTATGGCTACACCTTC. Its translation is CASTPKAFGSNYGYTF.

The CDR3 DNA reads as TGTGCCAGCAGTGAAGCATGGCTAGCGGGAAGTGAGCAGTTCTTC. This gives the protein CASSEAWLAGSEQFF. This chain uses TRBV6-1 with TRBJ2-1; 9 bases fit TRBD2. The CDR3 runs to 15 residues. Trimming at V came to 0 bases and at J to 9 bases, leaving 6 bases not matched to a gene. Germline V lookup: CDR1 MNHNS, CDR2 SASEGT.

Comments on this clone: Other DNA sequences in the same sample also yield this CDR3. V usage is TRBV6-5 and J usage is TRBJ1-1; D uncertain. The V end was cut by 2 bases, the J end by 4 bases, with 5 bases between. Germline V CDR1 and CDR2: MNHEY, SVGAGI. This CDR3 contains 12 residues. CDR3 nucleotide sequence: TGTGCCAGCAGTTACGGGAGCACTGAAGCTTTCTTT. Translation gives CASSYGSTEAFF.

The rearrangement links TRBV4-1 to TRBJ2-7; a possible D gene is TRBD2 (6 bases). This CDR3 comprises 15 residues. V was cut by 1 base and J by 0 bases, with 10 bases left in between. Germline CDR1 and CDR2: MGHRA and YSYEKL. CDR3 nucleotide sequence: TGCGCCAGCAGCCAAGTGGGACTGAACTCCTACGAGCAGTACTTC. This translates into CASSQVGLNSYEQYF.

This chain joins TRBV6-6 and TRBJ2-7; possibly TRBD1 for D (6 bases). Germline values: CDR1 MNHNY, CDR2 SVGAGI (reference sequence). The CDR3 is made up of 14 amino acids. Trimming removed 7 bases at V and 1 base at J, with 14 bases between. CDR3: CASNNRAQSYEQYF. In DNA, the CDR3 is TGTGCCAGCAACAACAGGGCCCAGTCCTACGAGCAGTACTTC.

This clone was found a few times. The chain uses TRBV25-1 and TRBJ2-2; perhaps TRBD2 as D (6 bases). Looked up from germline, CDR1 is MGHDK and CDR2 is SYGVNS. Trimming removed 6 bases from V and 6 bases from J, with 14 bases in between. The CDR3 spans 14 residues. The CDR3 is CASRAGRTSGELFF. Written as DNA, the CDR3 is TGTGCCAGCAGGGCAGGGAGGACATCCGGGGAGCTGTTTTTT. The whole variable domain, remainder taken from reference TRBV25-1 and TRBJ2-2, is EADIYQTPRYLVIGTGKKITLECSQTMGHDKMYWYQQDPGMELHLIHYSYGVNSTEKGDLSSESTVSRIRTEHFPLTLESARPSHTSQYLCASRAGRTSGELFFGEGSRLTVL.

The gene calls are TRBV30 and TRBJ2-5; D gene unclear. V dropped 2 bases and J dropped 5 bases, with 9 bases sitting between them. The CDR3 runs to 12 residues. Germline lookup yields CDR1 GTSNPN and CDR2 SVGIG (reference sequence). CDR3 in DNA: TGTGCCTGGAGTTGGGGTTCGGAGACCCAGTACTTC. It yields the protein CAWSWGSETQYF. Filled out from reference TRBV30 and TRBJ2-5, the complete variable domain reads SQTIHQWPATLVQPVGSPLSLECTVEGTSNPNLYWYRQAAGRGLQLLFYSVGIGQISSEVPQNLSASRPQDRQFILSSKKLLLSDSGFYLCAWSWGSETQYFGPGTRLLVL.

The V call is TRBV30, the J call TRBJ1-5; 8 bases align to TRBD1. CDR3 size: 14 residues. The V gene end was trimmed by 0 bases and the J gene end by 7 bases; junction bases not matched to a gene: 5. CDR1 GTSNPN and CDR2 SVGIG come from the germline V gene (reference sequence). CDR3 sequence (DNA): TGTGCCTGGAGTGTAGCAGGGGGCGGGCAGCCCCAGCATTTT. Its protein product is CAWSVAGGGQPQHF.

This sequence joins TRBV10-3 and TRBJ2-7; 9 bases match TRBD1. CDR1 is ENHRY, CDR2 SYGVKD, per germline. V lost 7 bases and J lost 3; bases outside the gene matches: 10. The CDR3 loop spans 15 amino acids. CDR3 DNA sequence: TGTGCCATCACTACAGGGGGCTTGGAGGGCTACGAGCAGTACTTC. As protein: CAITTGGLEGYEQYF.

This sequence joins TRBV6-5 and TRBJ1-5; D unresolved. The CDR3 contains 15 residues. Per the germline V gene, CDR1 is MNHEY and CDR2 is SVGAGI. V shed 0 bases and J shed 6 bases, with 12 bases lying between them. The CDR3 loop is CASSYSWGGGQPQHF. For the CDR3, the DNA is TGTGCCAGCAGTTACTCGTGGGGAGGCGGTCAGCCCCAGCATTTT.

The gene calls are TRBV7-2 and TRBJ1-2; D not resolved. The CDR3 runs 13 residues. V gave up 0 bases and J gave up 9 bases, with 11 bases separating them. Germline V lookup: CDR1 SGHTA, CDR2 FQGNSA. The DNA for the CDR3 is TGTGCCAGCAGCTTAGCGAGGACTTTAAGCTACACCTTC. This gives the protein CASSLARTLSYTF. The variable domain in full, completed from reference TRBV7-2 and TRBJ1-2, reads GAGVSQSPSNKVTEKGKDVELRCDPISGHTALYWYRQSLGQGLEFLIYFQGNSAPDKSGLPSDRFSAERTGGSVSTLTIQRTQQEDSAVYLCASSLARTLSYTFGSGTRLTVV.

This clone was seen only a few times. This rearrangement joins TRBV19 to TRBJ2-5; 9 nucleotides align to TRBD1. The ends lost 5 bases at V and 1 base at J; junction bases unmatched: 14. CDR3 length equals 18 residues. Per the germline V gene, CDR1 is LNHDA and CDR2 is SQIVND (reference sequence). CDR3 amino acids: CASSPRTGALYGQETQYF. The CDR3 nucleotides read TGTGCCAGTAGTCCGCGGACAGGGGCCCTTTACGGCCAAGAGACCCAGTACTTC.

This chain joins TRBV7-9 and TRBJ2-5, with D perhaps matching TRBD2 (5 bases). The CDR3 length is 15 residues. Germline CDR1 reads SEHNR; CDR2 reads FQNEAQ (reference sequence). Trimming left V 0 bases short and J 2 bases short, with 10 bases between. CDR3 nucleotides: TGTGCCAGCAGCTTAGCGGTAGGCGGGCAAGAGACCCAGTACTTC. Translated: CASSLAVGGQETQYF.

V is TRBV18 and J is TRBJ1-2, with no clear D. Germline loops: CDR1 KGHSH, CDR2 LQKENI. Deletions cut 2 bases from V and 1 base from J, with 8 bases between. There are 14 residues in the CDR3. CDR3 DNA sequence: TGTGCCAGCTCACCAGATAGGGATAACTATGGCTACACCTTC. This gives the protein CASSPDRDNYGYTF.

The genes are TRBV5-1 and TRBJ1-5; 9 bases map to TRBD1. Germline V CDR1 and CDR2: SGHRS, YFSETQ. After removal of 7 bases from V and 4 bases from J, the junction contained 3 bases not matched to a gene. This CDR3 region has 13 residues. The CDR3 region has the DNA TGCGCCAGCCGGACAGGGGATAATCAGCCCCAGCATTTT. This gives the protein CASRTGDNQPQHF.

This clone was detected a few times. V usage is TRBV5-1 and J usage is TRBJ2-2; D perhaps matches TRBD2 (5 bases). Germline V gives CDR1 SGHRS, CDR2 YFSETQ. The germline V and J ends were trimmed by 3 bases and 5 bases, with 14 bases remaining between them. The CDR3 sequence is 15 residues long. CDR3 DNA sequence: TGCGCCAGCAGCTCTGACTACCTCCGAACCGGGGAGCTGTTTTTT. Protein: CASSSDYLRTGELFF.

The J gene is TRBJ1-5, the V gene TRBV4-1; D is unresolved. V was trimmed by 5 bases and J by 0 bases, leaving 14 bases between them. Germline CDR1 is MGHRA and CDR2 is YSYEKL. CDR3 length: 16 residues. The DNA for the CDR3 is TGCGCCAGCAGCGGGAGGTATGGCAGTAGCAATCAGCCCCAGCATTTT. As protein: CASSGRYGSSNQPQHF.

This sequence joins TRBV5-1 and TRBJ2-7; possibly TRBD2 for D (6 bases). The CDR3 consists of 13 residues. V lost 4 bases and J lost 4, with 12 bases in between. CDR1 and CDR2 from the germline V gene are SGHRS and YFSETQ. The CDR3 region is CASSPTSRYEQYF. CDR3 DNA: TGCGCCAGCAGCCCAACTAGCAGATACGAGCAGTACTTC.

In nucleotides, the CDR3 is TGTGCCAGCAGTTTTTTCGGGGGCGCGAGCAATCAGCCCCAGCATTTT. It encodes CASSFFGGASNQPQHF. V gene TRBV5-6 combines with J gene TRBJ1-5; perhaps TRBD1 as D (6 bases). The CDR3 is made up of 16 amino acids. Germline loops: CDR1 SGHDT, CDR2 YYEEEE. Trimming cost V 5 bases and J 1 base, with 16 bases left between them.

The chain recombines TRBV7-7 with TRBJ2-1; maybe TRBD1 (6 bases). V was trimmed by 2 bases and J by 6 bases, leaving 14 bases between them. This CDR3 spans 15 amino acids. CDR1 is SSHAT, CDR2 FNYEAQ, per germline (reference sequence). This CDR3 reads CASSLYQGSRNEQFF. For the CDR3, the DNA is TGTGCCAGCAGCTTATACCAGGGGTCTCGCAATGAGCAGTTCTTC.

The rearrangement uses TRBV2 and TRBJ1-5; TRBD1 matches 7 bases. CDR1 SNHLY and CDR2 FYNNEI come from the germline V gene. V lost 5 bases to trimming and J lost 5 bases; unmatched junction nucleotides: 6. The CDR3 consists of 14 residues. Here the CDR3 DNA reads TGTGCCAGCAGTCCGGACAGGAGATATCAGCCCCAGCATTTT. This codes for CASSPDRRYQPQHF.

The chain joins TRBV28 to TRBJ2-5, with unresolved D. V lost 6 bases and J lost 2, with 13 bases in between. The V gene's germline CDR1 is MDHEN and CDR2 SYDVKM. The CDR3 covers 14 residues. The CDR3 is CASSSRWQQETQYF. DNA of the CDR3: TGTGCCAGCAGCTCCAGATGGCAGCAAGAGACCCAGTACTTC.

The chain's CDR3 is CASSLGLAGGYEQYF. The DNA for the CDR3 is TGTGCCAGCAGCCTGGGGCTAGCGGGAGGCTACGAGCAGTACTTC. The rearrangement links TRBV7-8 to TRBJ2-7; 11 bases are a match to TRBD2. The CDR3 runs 15 residues. In germline, CDR1 is SGHVS, CDR2 FQNEAQ. V lost 5 bases to trimming and J lost 3 bases; unmatched junction nucleotides: 6.

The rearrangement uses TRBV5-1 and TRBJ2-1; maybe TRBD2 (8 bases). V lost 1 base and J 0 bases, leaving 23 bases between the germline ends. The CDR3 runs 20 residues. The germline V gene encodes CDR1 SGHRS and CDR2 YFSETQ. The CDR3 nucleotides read TGCGCCAGCAGCTTGCCTGGGACAGAGAAAAGCGGGAGCTCCTACAATGAGCAGTTCTTC. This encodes CASSLPGTEKSGSSYNEQFF.

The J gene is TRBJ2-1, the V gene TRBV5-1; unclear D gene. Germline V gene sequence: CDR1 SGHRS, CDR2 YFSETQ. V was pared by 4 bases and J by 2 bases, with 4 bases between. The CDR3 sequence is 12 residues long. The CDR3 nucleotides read TGCGCCAGCAGCCTCCCCTACAATGAGCAGTTCTTC. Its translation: CASSLPYNEQFF.

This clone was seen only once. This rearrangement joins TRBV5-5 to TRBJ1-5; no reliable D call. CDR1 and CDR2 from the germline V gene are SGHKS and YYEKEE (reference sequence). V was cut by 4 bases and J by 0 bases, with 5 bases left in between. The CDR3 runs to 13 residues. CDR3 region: CASSADSNQPQHF. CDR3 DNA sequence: TGTGCCAGCAGCGCTGATAGCAATCAGCCCCAGCATTTT. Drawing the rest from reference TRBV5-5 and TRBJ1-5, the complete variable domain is DAGVTQSPTHLIKTRGQQVTLRCSPISGHKSVSWYQQVLGQGPQFIFQYYEKEERGRGNFPDRFSARQFPNYSSELNVNALLLGDSALYLCASSADSNQPQHFGDGTRLSIL.